This is a list of T cell receptor beta chains from one sample in a study of cytomegalovirus exposure and HLA in healthy donors. Sequenced by immunoSEQ multiplex PCR; TCRdb stores in-frame clones only, minus some. The repertoire table contains 40,000 to 55,000 clones. What was sequenced was PBMCs. Receptor source: a male donor in good health and CMV-seropositive. Both conserved end residues are part of each CDR3. Each record gives: D gene, V gene, J gene, CDR3 protein, CDR3 DNA. A D gene is named only where the DNA matches it firmly.

D gene: NA
V gene: TRBV4-2
J gene: TRBJ1-2
CDR3 protein: CASSQADWGYTF
CDR3 DNA: TGTGCCAGCAGCCAGGCAGACTGGGGCTACACCTTC

D gene: NA
V gene: TRBV29-1
J gene: TRBJ2-5
CDR3 protein: CSVAPSAETQYF
CDR3 DNA: TGCAGCGTTGCCCCAAGCGCTGAGACCCAGTACTTC

D gene: TRBD1
V gene: TRBV2
J gene: TRBJ1-6
CDR3 protein: CASRGDRTNSPLHF
CDR3 DNA: TGTGCCAGCAGAGGGGACAGAACTAATTCACCCCTCCACTTT

D gene: TRBD1
V gene: TRBV5-1
J gene: TRBJ2-1
CDR3 protein: CASSLDRDRGSNEQFF
CDR3 DNA: TGCGCCAGCAGCTTGGATCGGGACAGGGGGTCCAATGAGCAGTTCTTC

D gene: NA
V gene: TRBV11-2
J gene: TRBJ2-3
CDR3 protein: CASSRPWANSSTDTQYF
CDR3 DNA: TGTGCCAGCAGCCGCCCCTGGGCCAACTCTAGCACAGATACGCAGTATTTT

D gene: NA
V gene: TRBV19
J gene: TRBJ2-4
CDR3 protein: CASSIWDPLRVAKNIQYF
CDR3 DNA: TGTGCCAGTAGTATATGGGATCCTTTGAGGGTAGCCAAAAACATTCAGTACTTC

D gene: NA
V gene: TRBV27
J gene: TRBJ2-2
CDR3 protein: CASSLPVTGELFF
CDR3 DNA: TGTGCCAGCAGTTTACCCGTTACCGGGGAGCTGTTTTTT

D gene: NA
V gene: TRBV6-6
J gene: TRBJ1-1
CDR3 protein: CASSYNSEAFF
CDR3 DNA: TGCGCCAGCAGTTACAACAGTGAAGCTTTCTTT

D gene: NA
V gene: TRBV6-6
J gene: TRBJ2-5
CDR3 protein: CASSYSTGSQETQYF
CDR3 DNA: TGTGCCAGCAGTTACTCGACCGGGAGCCAAGAGACCCAGTACTTC

D gene: TRBD2
V gene: TRBV28
J gene: TRBJ2-5
CDR3 protein: CASSRRGEGETQYF
CDR3 DNA: TGTGCCAGCAGTCGTCGGGGGGAAGGAGAGACCCAGTACTTC

D gene: TRBD1
V gene: TRBV30
J gene: TRBJ1-2
CDR3 protein: CAWSKQGTDYGYTF
CDR3 DNA: TGTGCCTGGAGCAAACAGGGGACGGACTATGGCTACACCTTC

D gene: NA
V gene: TRBV9
J gene: TRBJ1-3
CDR3 protein: CASSVGWGTSSGNTIYF
CDR3 DNA: TGTGCCAGCAGCGTAGGTTGGGGCACGAGCTCTGGAAACACCATATATTTT

D gene: TRBD2
V gene: TRBV7-3
J gene: TRBJ2-3
CDR3 protein: CASSLTGGGGTDTQYF
CDR3 DNA: TGTGCCAGCAGCTTAACGGGGGGAGGGGGCACAGATACGCAGTATTTT

D gene: NA
V gene: TRBV7-9
J gene: TRBJ2-6
CDR3 protein: CASSLAFGANVLTF
CDR3 DNA: TGTGCCAGCAGCTTAGCCTTTGGGGCCAACGTCCTGACTTTC

D gene: TRBD2
V gene: TRBV7-9
J gene: TRBJ2-2
CDR3 protein: CASSHSGTSGGTNTGELFF
CDR3 DNA: TGTGCCAGCAGCCACAGCGGGACTAGCGGGGGGACGAACACCGGGGAGCTGTTTTTT

D gene: NA
V gene: TRBV9
J gene: TRBJ2-3
CDR3 protein: CASSVDMWGGGTDTQYF
CDR3 DNA: TGTGCCAGCAGCGTAGATATGTGGGGCGGTGGCACAGATACGCAGTATTTT

D gene: TRBD1
V gene: TRBV6-5
J gene: TRBJ1-5
CDR3 protein: CASSYDRVHQPQHF
CDR3 DNA: TGTGCCAGCAGTTACGACAGGGTCCATCAGCCCCAGCATTTT

D gene: TRBD2
V gene: TRBV9
J gene: TRBJ2-2
CDR3 protein: CASSVGLAGDTGELFF
CDR3 DNA: TGTGCCAGCAGCGTGGGACTAGCGGGGGATACCGGGGAGCTGTTTTTT

D gene: TRBD1
V gene: TRBV28
J gene: TRBJ1-2
CDR3 protein: CASRTAGTEYYYGYTF
CDR3 DNA: TGTGCCAGCAGGACAGCCGGGACAGAATATTACTATGGCTACACCTTC

D gene: NA
V gene: TRBV6-1
J gene: TRBJ2-1
CDR3 protein: CASSELRGGYNEQFF
CDR3 DNA: TGTGCCAGCAGTGAATTGCGGGGAGGCTACAATGAGCAGTTCTTC

D gene: NA
V gene: TRBV7-6
J gene: TRBJ2-2
CDR3 protein: CASKSPQGGTGELFF
CDR3 DNA: TGTGCCAGCAAATCCCCCCAGGGCGGCACCGGGGAGCTGTTTTTT

D gene: TRBD1
V gene: TRBV5-5
J gene: TRBJ1-2
CDR3 protein: CASSLRQGAYGYTF
CDR3 DNA: TGTGCCAGCAGCTTGAGACAGGGGGCCTATGGCTACACCTTC

D gene: TRBD1
V gene: TRBV9
J gene: TRBJ1-4
CDR3 protein: CASSDGGGLNEKLFF
CDR3 DNA: TGTGCCAGCAGCGATGGAGGGGGCCTTAACGAAAAACTGTTTTTT

D gene: NA
V gene: TRBV7-8
J gene: TRBJ1-5
CDR3 protein: CASSLGRDKGLIQPQHF
CDR3 DNA: TGTGCCAGCAGCTTAGGCCGGGACAAGGGCCTTATCCAGCCCCAGCATTTT

D gene: NA
V gene: TRBV7-8
J gene: TRBJ1-3
CDR3 protein: CASSLNTGNTIYF
CDR3 DNA: TGTGCCAGCAGCTTAAACACTGGAAACACCATATATTTT